A selection of T cell receptor beta chains follows, all from one sample in a study of CD8 T cells in ankylosing spondylitis. One entry per CDR3 protein, called by TCRdb with MiXCR from the 5' RACE reads. The sample contains a few hundred thousand distinct CDR3 sequences, approximately 20% of which appear only once. The sample taken for sequencing was blood, either unsorted or a sorted T cell fraction (not recorded which). Receptors were obtained from a male donor with ankylosing spondylitis. Each CDR3 is given with its conserved first and last residue. D genes are given only for firm matches. Some rows mark clone size as missing; the rest say once, few, many or name a class of expanded clone.

j_gene	d_gene	abundance	v_gene	CDR3aa	CDR3nt
TRBJ2-2	-	-	TRBV29-1	CSVVLDPRQFHTGELFF	TGCAGCGTTGTACTCGACCCCCGGCAATTCCACACCGGGGAGCTGTTTTTT
TRBJ2-6	-	-	TRBV3-1	CASSQDPGRRANVLTF	TGTGCCAGCAGCCAAGACCCGGGACGGCGGGCCAACGTCCTGACTTTC
TRBJ2-7	TRBD2	-	TRBV10-2	CASTDASGRGHEQYF	TGCGCCAGCACCGACGCTAGCGGGAGAGGCCACGAGCAGTACTTC
TRBJ2-1	-	few	TRBV18	CASSPPSRDNSEQFF	TGTGCCAGCTCACCACCCTCCAGGGACAATTCTGAGCAGTTCTTC
TRBJ2-7	TRBD2	few	TRBV11-1	CASSTPHSGNYEQYF	TGTGCCAGCAGCACTCCCCACAGCGGGAACTACGAGCAGTACTTC
TRBJ2-7	TRBD1	-	TRBV20-1	CSAPPGQGSYEQYF	TGCAGTGCCCCACCGGGACAGGGAAGCTACGAGCAGTACTTC
TRBJ2-1	TRBD2	few	TRBV7-2	CASSFASGRNEQFF	TGTGCCAGCAGCTTCGCTAGCGGGAGGAATGAGCAGTTCTTC
TRBJ2-7	-	many	TRBV6-2/TRBV6-3	CASSNGPVYEQYF	TGTGCCAGCAGCAACGGACCGGTCTACGAGCAGTACTTC
TRBJ2-2	TRBD2	-	TRBV11-2	CASSLALLAGGTIGELFF	TGTGCCAGCAGCTTAGCTCTCCTAGCGGGAGGGACGATCGGGGAGCTGTTTTTT
TRBJ2-7	TRBD2	few	TRBV18	CASSPATSGGEQYF	TGTGCCAGCTCACCTGCCACTAGCGGCGGCGAGCAGTACTTC
TRBJ2-5	-	-	TRBV5-1	CASSWKGQETQYF	TGCGCCAGCAGCTGGAAAGGACAAGAGACCCAGTACTTC
TRBJ1-3	TRBD1	-	TRBV29-1	CSAGQNSGNTIYF	TGCAGCGCGGGACAGAACTCTGGAAACACCATATATTTT
TRBJ2-3	TRBD2	-	TRBV3-1	CASSIKRGGFTDTQYF	TGTGCCAGCAGCATAAAGCGGGGGGGGTTCACAGATACGCAGTATTTT
TRBJ2-7	TRBD2	few	TRBV7-3	CASSPQGLASYEQYF	TGTGCCAGCAGCCCGCAGGGACTAGCGTCCTACGAGCAGTACTTC
TRBJ2-5	TRBD1	-	TRBV28	CASSKQGFQETQYF	TGTGCCAGCAGCAAACAGGGGTTCCAAGAGACCCAGTACTTC
TRBJ2-2	-	few	TRBV25-1	CASSESGGVGTGELFF	TGTGCCAGCAGTGAATCCGGGGGAGTTGGCACCGGGGAGCTGTTTTTT
TRBJ2-3	-	-	TRBV7-9	CASGAPSTDTQYF	TGTGCGTCGGGGGCCCCGAGCACAGATACGCAGTATTTT
TRBJ1-2	-	-	TRBV9	CASSVREGDYGYTF	TGTGCCAGCAGCGTACGGGAGGGCGACTATGGCTACACCTTC
TRBJ2-5	-	-	TRBV7-8	CASSLVGVRETQYF	TGTGCCAGCAGCTTAGTTGGGGTGAGGGAGACCCAGTACTTC
TRBJ2-1	-	-	TRBV29-1	CSVGVGANEQFF	TGCAGCGTTGGTGTCGGGGCCAATGAGCAGTTCTTC
TRBJ2-3	-	-	TRBV7-8	CASSFQSAPDTQYF	TGTGCCAGCAGCTTTCAGAGCGCTCCGGATACGCAGTATTTT
TRBJ2-1	TRBD2	-	TRBV4-2	CASSQPSGRTENEQFF	TGTGCCAGCAGCCAACCTAGCGGGAGGACCGAGAATGAGCAGTTCTTC
TRBJ2-5	-	few	TRBV20-1	CSATGTDEETQYF	TGCAGTGCTACCGGGACGGATGAAGAGACCCAGTACTTC
TRBJ1-1	-	-	TRBV3-1	CASSQDKGHTEAFF	TGTGCCAGCAGCCAAGATAAGGGCCACACTGAAGCTTTCTTT
TRBJ2-5	-	-	TRBV5-1	CASSLNREWETQYF	TGCGCCAGCAGCTTGAACAGGGAATGGGAGACCCAGTACTTC
TRBJ1-1	TRBD1	-	TRBV14	CASSQPGQGRIRDTEAFF	TGTGCCAGCAGCCAGCCGGGACAGGGAAGAATTCGGGACACTGAAGCTTTCTTT
TRBJ2-1	TRBD2	-	TRBV6-1	CASSELAGAVREQFF	TGTGCCAGCAGTGAACTAGCGGGAGCCGTTCGGGAGCAGTTCTTC
TRBJ1-2	-	few	TRBV5-1	CASSERTADYGYTF	TGCGCCAGCAGCGAACGGACAGCCGACTATGGCTACACCTTC
TRBJ1-6	-	-	TRBV3-1	CASSQGRQNSPLHF	TGTGCCAGCAGCCAAGGTAGACAGAATTCACCCCTCCACTTT
TRBJ2-7	TRBD2	-	TRBV6-2/TRBV6-3	CASRPYAGTSGRLSYEQYF	TGTGCCAGCAGACCCTATGCCGGGACTAGCGGGAGACTATCCTACGAGCAGTACTTC
TRBJ2-2	-	many	TRBV12-3/TRBV12-4	CASSPRVKELFF	TGTGCCAGCAGTCCAAGGGTGAAGGAGCTGTTTTTT
TRBJ1-2	TRBD1	-	TRBV11-2	CASSSYNGDRGPINYGYTF	TGTGCCAGCAGCTCTTACAATGGGGACAGGGGACCAATTAACTATGGCTACACCTTC
TRBJ1-5	-	few	TRBV12-3/TRBV12-4	CASSLARVFQPQHF	TGTGCCAGCAGTTTAGCGAGGGTATTTCAGCCCCAGCATTTT
TRBJ1-5	-	many	TRBV20-1	CSATGQINQPQHF	TGCAGTGCTACCGGACAGATCAATCAGCCCCAGCATTTT
TRBJ2-5	-	-	TRBV28	CASTPGRETQYF	TGTGCCAGCACCCCTGGACGGGAGACCCAGTACTTC
TRBJ2-7	-	-	TRBV7-8	CASSLVESFSSYEQYF	TGTGCCAGCAGCTTAGTCGAGAGCTTCAGCTCCTACGAGCAGTACTTC
TRBJ2-3	-	-	TRBV5-5	CASSLDGLNTDTQYF	TGTGCCAGCAGCTTGGATGGACTAAACACAGATACGCAGTATTTT
TRBJ2-3	-	-	TRBV5-1	CASSLLRPAPDTQYF	TGCGCCAGCAGCTTGTTGCGTCCAGCCCCGGATACGCAGTATTTT
TRBJ2-1	-	-	TRBV12-3/TRBV12-4	CASSLQKISSYNEQFF	TGTGCCAGCAGTCTTCAAAAGATTAGCTCCTACAATGAGCAGTTCTTC
TRBJ2-7	TRBD2	few	TRBV12-3/TRBV12-4	CASSQGLARPYEQYF	TGTGCCAGCAGTCAAGGACTAGCGCGACCCTACGAGCAGTACTTC
TRBJ2-2	-	few	TRBV24-1	CATSDPARTGELFF	TGTGCCACCAGTGATCCCGCCCGCACCGGGGAGCTGTTTTTT
TRBJ1-1	-	few	TRBV19	CASRSAGETTEAFF	TGTGCCAGTAGGAGTGCGGGGGAGACCACTGAAGCTTTCTTT
TRBJ1-5	-	few	TRBV4-1	CASSQVTYSNQPQHF	TGCGCCAGCAGCCAGGTTACTTATAGCAATCAGCCCCAGCATTTT
TRBJ2-7	TRBD1	few	TRBV29-1	CSAGQRREQYF	TGCAGCGCGGGACAGCGTAGAGAGCAGTACTTC
TRBJ2-1	TRBD2	few	TRBV12-3/TRBV12-4	CASTLSSGNNEQFF	TGTGCCAGCACGTTAAGTAGCGGGAACAATGAGCAGTTCTTC
TRBJ2-1	TRBD2	-	TRBV11-3	CASSHGGSTYNEQFF	TGTGCCAGCAGCCACGGGGGGAGCACCTACAATGAGCAGTTCTTC
TRBJ2-3	TRBD1	-	TRBV7-2	CASSFSGQHTDTQYF	TGTGCCAGCAGCTTCTCGGGACAGCACACAGATACGCAGTATTTT
TRBJ2-1	-	-	TRBV28	CASSLLGRVGVAQTSEQFF	TGTGCCAGCAGTTTATTGGGGAGAGTGGGGGTTGCCCAAACAAGTGAGCAGTTCTTC
TRBJ1-5	-	-	TRBV28	CASSWGAGNQPQHF	TGTGCCAGCAGTTGGGGGGCAGGGAATCAGCCCCAGCATTTT